The clone carrying this TCR beta chain showed up many times. Antigen unknown. These data come from a study of T cells in Graves' hyperthyroidism and ophthalmopathy. Diagnosis relied on clinical symptoms, serum thyroxine and TRAb, thyroid ultrasound and orbital computed tomography. What was amplified from RNA transcripts were TCR beta CDR3 regions. Carried out on the TCR CDR3, a first-round RT-PCR used the HTBI primer set. One entry per CDR3 protein results from TCRdb running MiXCR on the multiplex PCR reads. The sample comprises approximately 400,000 distinct CDR3 sequences, approximately 14% of which are singletons, and 11% rests with the top ten. The study, taken as a whole, reports: Also found in blood were most expanded thyroid clonotypes above 0.001. A 13 V-J signature model discriminated ophthalmopathy versus stable hyperthyroidism.

The origin of this receptor is a woman aged 60-75 years with Graves' hyperthyroidism. Sample: blood.

The CDR3 DNA reads TGCGCCAGCCTGGGGCGGATCAATGAGCAGTTCTTC. It is translated as CASLGRINEQFF. The rearrangement uses TRBV5-1 and TRBJ2-1, with D maybe TRBD1 (5 bases). CDR3 size: 12 residues. Trimming left V 7 bases short and J 6 bases short, with 11 bases between. CDR1 SGHRS and CDR2 YFSETQ come from the germline V gene.